This TCR beta chain was identified in a study of T cells in Graves' hyperthyroidism and ophthalmopathy. CDR1 and CDR2 (germline): MNHEY, SVGAGI. The V end lost 6 bases, the J end lost 0 bases, and 8 bases lay between the germline ends. The CDR3 totals 13 residues. Amplified TCR beta CDR3 regions came from RNA transcripts. Researchers ran a first-round RT-PCR on the TCR CDR3 using the HTBI primer set. Via MiXCR, TCRdb re-called the multiplex PCR reads, giving one row per CDR3 protein. The data show some 500,000 distinct CDR3 sequences, approximately 25% seen once. This clonotype was detected ten times or more.

The V and J genes are TRBV6-5 and TRBJ1-2; D is uncertain. The clonotype was recovered from a woman in her twenties or thirties with Graves' ophthalmopathy. Input material: blood. This CDR3 is CASRLLANYGYTF. The CDR3 DNA reads TGTGCCAGCAGACTCCTAGCTAACTATGGCTACACCTTC.